This T cell receptor beta chain was sequenced for a study of blood T cell repertoires in COVID-19. Across the study: Both acute and convalescent COVID-19 samples were obtained from the United States, Italy and Spain. In each case, the material was cDNA or gDNA derived from T cells, B-cell-depleted T cells, or PBMCs.

The data were produced by immunoSEQ multiplex PCR, yet TCRdb's version contains in-frame clones alone and is incomplete. This table holds over 30,000 clones, 83% found once. Sequenced material: peripheral blood. The sequence was obtained from a man aged 50-59 years with acute or convalescent COVID-19.

The DNA for the CDR3 is TGTGCCAGCAGCCAAAACGGACAGGGAGGCTATGGCTACACCTTC. Translation gives CASSQNGQGGYGYTF. The V and J genes are TRBV3-1 (or the pseudogene TRBV3-2) and TRBJ1-2; 8 bases are a match to TRBD1. Germline V gene sequence: CDR1 LGHDT, CDR2 YNNKEL (reference sequence). V was pared by 2 bases and J by 4 bases, with 6 bases of the junction left unmatched. The CDR3 consists of 15 residues.